The 10 T cell receptor beta chains below were found in one sample sequenced in a study of monozygotic twins with cystic fibrosis. Some clones are missing from TCRdb's copy, which holds only in-frame ones; the method was immunoSEQ multiplex PCR. This sample has 17,000 or so clones, with about 96% found just once. Sequencing was done on a sample of blood. Source of these receptors: a girl aged 2 to 10 with cystic fibrosis.

CDR3 in DNA: TGTGCCAGCAGTGTTTATGAGGGACTAGGGTACGAGCAGTACTTC. Its translation is CASSVYEGLGYEQYF. The chain combines TRBV2 with TRBJ2-7; 8 bases agree with TRBD2. CDR1 and CDR2 (germline): SNHLY, FYNNEI. Losses at the gene ends were 4 bases for V and 4 bases for J; bases not matched to a gene: 9. The CDR3 length is 15 residues.

The chain combines TRBV11-2 with TRBJ2-7; TRBD1 might be the D (6 bases). Germline CDR1 is SGHAT and CDR2 is FQNNGV. Trimming removed 1 base at V and 3 bases at J, with 19 bases between. This CDR3 has 17 residues. CDR3 sequence: CASSLGWAYRERYEQYF. CDR3 bases: TGTGCCAGCAGCTTAGGATGGGCTTACAGGGAACGCTACGAGCAGTACTTC.

The chain employs TRBV5-4 and TRBJ1-1; D is ambiguous. CDR3 length equals 14 residues. The germline gives CDR1 SGHNT, CDR2 YYREEE (reference sequence). V dropped 0 bases and J dropped 1 base, with 7 bases sitting between them. The CDR3, as DNA: TGTGCCAGCAGCTTGGAGGCGCGGAACACTGAAGCTTTCTTT. It yields the protein CASSLEARNTEAFF.

A single count supports this clone. V usage is TRBV6-5 and J usage is TRBJ1-2; maybe TRBD1 (5 bases). Germline CDR1 MNHEY, CDR2 SVGAGI. Trimming left V 6 bases short and J 4 bases short, with 15 bases between. The CDR3 has 14 amino acids. In DNA, the CDR3 is TGTGCCAGCAGCCTCGAAGGGCAGGGCTATGGCTACACCTTC. Amino acid sequence: CASSLEGQGYGYTF.

The chain couples TRBV28 to TRBJ1-5; TRBD1 is a possible D gene (6 bases). Germline CDR1 and CDR2: MDHEN and SYDVKM. V shed 4 bases and J shed 1 base, with 20 bases lying between them. CDR3 length: 18 amino acids. The CDR3 nucleotides read TGTGCCAGCAGTTCCCTAATGTCCAGGGGCCAAAGCAATCAGCCCCAGCATTTT. Translation gives CASSSLMSRGQSNQPQHF.

This clone was picked up one time. CDR3 sequence (DNA): TGTGCCAGCAGTGAGGGGCAGGGACAAGAGACCCAGTACTTC. The encoded protein is CASSEGQGQETQYF. V is TRBV25-1 and J is TRBJ2-5; a weak D match, TRBD1 (5 bases). Germline V lookup: CDR1 MGHDK, CDR2 SYGVNS. CDR3 length: 14 residues. Between the trimmed V and J ends, which lost 3 bases and 2 bases, there was a span of 10 bases. Filled out from reference TRBV25-1 and TRBJ2-5, the complete variable domain reads EADIYQTPRYLVIGTGKKITLECSQTMGHDKMYWYQQDPGMELHLIHYSYGVNSTEKGDLSSESTVSRIRTEHFPLTLESARPSHTSQYLCASSEGQGQETQYFGPGTRLLVL.

The chain carries TRBV4-3 and TRBJ1-1; no clear D gene. CDR1 and CDR2 from the germline V gene are LGHNA and YSLEER. V dropped 0 bases and J dropped 6 bases, with 17 bases sitting between them. The CDR3 extends over 16 amino acids. Here the CDR3 reads CASSQDPSAVLAEAFF. In DNA, the CDR3 is TGCGCCAGCAGCCAAGATCCCAGTGCGGTGCTCGCTGAAGCTTTCTTT.

The rearrangement joins TRBV30 to TRBJ1-1; D gene ambiguous. The CDR3 loop spans 12 amino acids. Germline lookup yields CDR1 GTSNPN and CDR2 SVGIG (reference sequence). Deletions cut 3 bases from V and 7 bases from J, with 12 bases between. The CDR3 DNA is TGTGCCTGGAGCCGCTCGACGGTTGAAGCTTTCTTT. Its translation: CAWSRSTVEAFF.

The chain couples TRBV13 to TRBJ1-1; D call uncertain. Germline CDR1 reads PRHDT; CDR2 reads FYEKMQ (reference sequence). This CDR3 contains 12 residues. The germline V and J ends were trimmed by 2 bases and 6 bases, with 7 bases remaining between them. The CDR3 DNA follows: TGTGCCAGCAGCTTATCCCGGGCTGAAGCTTTCTTT. It encodes CASSLSRAEAFF.

The V and J genes are TRBV4-1 and TRBJ2-2; 7 nucleotides agree with TRBD1. Trimming removed 4 bases from V and 4 bases from J; junction bases left unmatched: 3. This CDR3 region has 14 residues. The germline gives CDR1 MGHRA, CDR2 YSYEKL. Here the CDR3 reads CASSPGQSTGELFF. As DNA, the CDR3 is TGCGCCAGCAGCCCGGGACAGTCCACCGGGGAGCTGTTTTTT.